This T cell receptor (beta chain) was identified during a study of cytomegalovirus exposure and HLA in healthy donors. Germline CDR1 and CDR2: LNHNV and YYDKDF (reference sequence). V lost 9 bases, J lost 6 bases, and 16 bases stayed unmatched. CDR3 length equals 16 residues. Study results and limitations: Some highly shared sequence variants likely arose as a pipeline artifact. Reported findings show TCR beta sequences accurately forecast HLA-A and HLA-B alleles in most subjects.

About this clone: Its cognate antigen is unknown.

The PCR had 60 Vbeta and 13 Jbeta primers. Libraries were prepared by immunoSEQ multiplex PCR; TCRdb keeps only in-frame clonotypes and omits some of them. The ten most abundant clones cover approximately 1.6% of a sample with over 100,000 clones. Sequenced input: PBMCs. V usage is TRBV15 and J usage is TRBJ1-4, with TRBD1 matching 7 bases. This receptor was obtained from a woman aged 40-49 years in good health and CMV-seropositive. The CDR3 loop reads CATTTNSGGRDEKLFF. DNA for the CDR3: TGTGCCACTACCACAAACTCAGGGGGACGGGATGAAAAACTGTTTTTT. Filled out from reference TRBV15 and TRBJ1-4, the complete variable domain reads DAMVIQNPRYQVTQFGKPVTLSCSQTLNHNVMYWYQQKSSQAPKLLFHYYDKDFNNEADTPDNFQSRRPNTSFCFLDIRSPGLGDTAMYLCATTTNSGGRDEKLFFGSGTQLSVL.